These 15 T cell receptor beta chains originate from one sample sequenced in a study of shared clonotypes between healthy human individuals. Some clones are missing from TCRdb's copy, which holds only in-frame ones; the method was immunoSEQ multiplex PCR. There are over 2,000,000 clones in the sample; approximately 92% occur only once, and around 1.7% lies in the top ten. The naive CD8 population came from CD45RO-negative cells selected for CCR7, without terminally differentiated effector memory CD45RA+ cells. The sample was naive CD8+ T cells from PBMCs. These receptors all come from a man between 18 and 29 years old in good health. Some clones in this sample may be carry-over from other donors' samples.

The rearrangement uses TRBV28 and TRBJ1-4; D not certain. The germline V gene has CDR1 MDHEN and CDR2 SYDVKM. The CDR3 is made up of 11 amino acids. Trimming shortened V by 8 bases and J by 8 bases, and 9 bases separated the two germline ends. The CDR3 DNA reads TGTGCCAGCGGGATATTCGAAAAACTGTTTTTT. Its translation: CASGIFEKLFF. Full variable domain (missing parts from reference TRBV28 and TRBJ1-4): DVKVTQSSRYLVKRTGEKVFLECVQDMDHENMFWYRQDPGLGLRLIYFSYDVKMKEKGDIPEGYSVSREKKERFSLILESASTNQTSMYLCASGIFEKLFFGSGTQLSVL.

The gene calls are TRBV27 and TRBJ1-1, with D unresolved. V lost 8 bases and J lost 2, with 15 bases in between. CDR1 MNHEY and CDR2 SMNVEV come from the germline V gene (reference sequence). There are 14 residues in the CDR3. The CDR3 here is CASSFRPTNTEAFF. The CDR3 region has the DNA TGTGCCAGCTCCTTCAGGCCAACTAACACTGAAGCTTTCTTT.

The rearrangement uses TRBV19 and TRBJ2-7; D gene unclear. This CDR3 region has 14 residues. The V gene's germline CDR1 is LNHDA and CDR2 SQIVND (reference sequence). Between the trimmed V and J ends, which lost 3 bases and 5 bases, there was a span of 14 bases. CDR3: CASSMGFRGDEQYF. The CDR3, as DNA: TGTGCCAGTAGTATGGGATTCCGTGGGGACGAGCAGTACTTC.

The rearrangement links TRBV19 to TRBJ1-5; D gene unclear. CDR1 and CDR2 from the germline V gene are LNHDA and SQIVND (reference sequence). The CDR3 has 12 amino acids. V shed 6 bases and J shed 4 bases, with 7 bases lying between them. In DNA, the CDR3 is TGTGCCAGTAGGGCGGCGAATCAGCCCCAGCATTTT. Amino acid sequence: CASRAANQPQHF.

V and J are TRBV19 and TRBJ1-1; 9 nucleotides match TRBD1. The CDR3 spans 17 residues. CDR1 and CDR2 from the germline V gene are LNHDA and SQIVND (reference sequence). V trimming: 5 bases; J trimming: 0 bases; junction bases outside the gene matches: 10. DNA for the CDR3: TGTGCCAGTAGTTCAAACAGGGGGCGCGGGATGAACACTGAAGCTTTCTTT. Encoded protein: CASSSNRGRGMNTEAFF. The full variable domain, rest sourced from reference TRBV19 and TRBJ1-1, is DGGITQSPKYLFRKEGQNVTLSCEQNLNHDAMYWYRQDPGQGLRLIYYSQIVNDFQKGDIAEGYSVSREKKESFPLTVTSAQKNPTAFYLCASSSNRGRGMNTEAFFGQGTRLTVV.

With regard to this clone: Other DNA sequences in the sample encode the same CDR3. V is TRBV18 and J is TRBJ2-7; either TRBD1 or TRBD2 may supply D (5 bases each). Trimming removed 6 bases at V and 2 bases at J, with 11 bases between. CDR1 is KGHSH and CDR2 is LQKENI in the germline V gene. The CDR3 has 13 amino acids. CDR3: CASSPPGPYEQYF. DNA of the CDR3: TGTGCCAGCTCGCCCCCGGGGCCCTACGAGCAGTACTTC.

The chain links TRBV28 to TRBJ2-7; D unclear. Germline V gene data show CDR1 as MDHEN and CDR2 as SYDVKM. Trimming removed 5 bases from V and 4 bases from J, with 15 bases in between. The CDR3 totals 14 residues. DNA of the CDR3: TGTGCCAGCAGTCCTCCTTGGGGATTTTACGAGCAGTACTTC. This translates into CASSPPWGFYEQYF. The complete variable domain, with remaining parts taken from reference TRBV28 and TRBJ2-7, reads DVKVTQSSRYLVKRTGEKVFLECVQDMDHENMFWYRQDPGLGLRLIYFSYDVKMKEKGDIPEGYSVSREKKERFSLILESASTNQTSMYLCASSPPWGFYEQYFGPGTRLTVT.

The gene calls are TRBV5-6 and TRBJ1-2, with D hard to call. Germline assignment: CDR1 SGHDT and CDR2 YYEEEE. Trimming removed 1 base at V and 6 bases at J, with 7 bases between. The CDR3 totals 12 residues. CDR3 DNA sequence: TGTGCCAGCAGCTTGCGAACAAATGGCTACACCTTC. As protein: CASSLRTNGYTF.

This clone turned up a few times. The rearrangement joins TRBV6-6 to TRBJ2-2; D not resolved. Germline V gene data show CDR1 as MNHNY and CDR2 as SVGAGI (reference sequence). V was clipped by 5 bases and J by 4 bases, with 17 bases between them. The CDR3 length is 16 residues. The CDR3 bases are TGTGCCAGCAGTCCGACGGGCCTCCTGGGCACCGGGGAGCTGTTTTTT. Its translation is CASSPTGLLGTGELFF.

The genes are TRBV5-1 and TRBJ1-4; D is unresolved. Deletions cut 4 bases from V and 3 bases from J, with 19 bases between. The germline CDR1 and CDR2 sequences are SGHRS and YFSETQ. CDR3 length equals 17 residues. The CDR3, as DNA: TGCGCCAGCAGCCAAGGGCTGATCGACCGTGCTAATGAAAAACTGTTTTTT. It translates to CASSQGLIDRANEKLFF.

V is TRBV7-8 and J is TRBJ2-7; 10 positions match TRBD2. Germline loops: CDR1 SGHVS, CDR2 FQNEAQ. The CDR3 spans 20 residues. Unmatched junction bases numbered 19, after V lost 2 bases and J lost 3 bases. The CDR3 DNA is TGTGCCAGCAGCTTACCGAGGGTTCTGCTGAGCGGGAGGGCCGACTACGAGCAGTACTTC. Translating gives CASSLPRVLLSGRADYEQYF.

In the case of this clone: This specimen includes other DNA sequences encoding the same CDR3. This sequence joins TRBV5-5 and TRBJ2-5; 8 bases fit TRBD2. The germline gives CDR1 SGHKS, CDR2 YYEKEE (reference sequence). With V trimmed by 1 base and J by 1 base, 0 bases remained unmatched. The CDR3 length is 14 residues. CDR3 in amino acids: CASSLRGGQETQYF. In DNA form, the CDR3 reads TGTGCCAGCAGCTTGCGGGGGGGCCAAGAGACCCAGTACTTC.

The gene calls are TRBV28 and TRBJ1-2, with D perhaps matching TRBD1 (6 bases). V lost 6 bases, J lost 4 bases, and 18 bases lay in between. This CDR3 is 15 amino acids long. CDR1 is MDHEN, CDR2 SYDVKM, per germline. This CDR3 is CASRKDRSLGYGYTF. CDR3 DNA: TGTGCCAGCAGGAAAGACAGGTCCTTGGGCTATGGCTACACCTTC.

The chain employs TRBV5-4 and TRBJ1-2; TRBD1 matches at 7 bases. With V trimmed by 1 base and J by 5 bases, 5 bases remained unmatched. Looked up from germline, CDR1 is SGHNT and CDR2 is YYREEE (reference sequence). This CDR3 has 14 residues. Here the CDR3 DNA reads TGTGCCAGCAGCTTGTCCCGGACAGGTTATGGCTACACCTTC. Protein product: CASSLSRTGYGYTF.

The chain uses TRBV6-5 and TRBJ2-3; 7 positions agree with TRBD2. Trimming at V came to 5 bases and at J to 0 bases, leaving 2 bases not matched to a gene. The germline V gene encodes CDR1 MNHEY and CDR2 SVGAGI. The CDR3 has 14 residues. The CDR3 reads CASSVLASTDTQYF. CDR3 DNA: TGTGCCAGCAGTGTACTAGCGAGCACAGATACGCAGTATTTT.